This section outlines one T cell receptor beta chain sequence together with its context. Amplification used 60 Vbeta primers and 13 Jbeta primers. Repertoires were generated with immunoSEQ multiplex PCR, while TCRdb's copy carries only in-frame clones and drops some. The table lists roughly 200,000 clones, 8.5% to 10% of them singletons. The germline V and J ends were trimmed by 3 bases and 3 bases, with 13 bases remaining between them. Per the germline V gene, CDR1 is KGHSH and CDR2 is LQKENI. This CDR3 is built from 15 residues. This record belongs to a study of cytomegalovirus exposure and HLA in healthy donors.

Material: PBMCs. The sequence was collected from a woman in her twenties or thirties in good health and CMV-seropositive. J is TRBJ2-3 and V is TRBV18; D possibly corresponds to TRBD2 (6 bases). The chain's CDR3 is CASSPGLPETDTQYF. CDR3 DNA: TGTGCCAGCTCACCGGGACTCCCGGAGACAGATACGCAGTATTTT.